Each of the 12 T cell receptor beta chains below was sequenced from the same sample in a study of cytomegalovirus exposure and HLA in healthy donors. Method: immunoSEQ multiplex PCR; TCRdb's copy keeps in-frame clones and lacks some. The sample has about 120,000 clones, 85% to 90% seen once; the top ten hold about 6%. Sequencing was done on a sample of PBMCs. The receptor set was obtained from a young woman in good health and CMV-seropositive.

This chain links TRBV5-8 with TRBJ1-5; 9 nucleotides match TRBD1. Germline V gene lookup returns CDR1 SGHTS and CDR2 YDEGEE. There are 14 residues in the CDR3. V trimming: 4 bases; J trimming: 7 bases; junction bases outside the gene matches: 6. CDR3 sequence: CASSRDRARQPQHF. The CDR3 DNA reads TGTGCCAGCAGCCGGGACAGGGCCCGGCAGCCCCAGCATTTT.

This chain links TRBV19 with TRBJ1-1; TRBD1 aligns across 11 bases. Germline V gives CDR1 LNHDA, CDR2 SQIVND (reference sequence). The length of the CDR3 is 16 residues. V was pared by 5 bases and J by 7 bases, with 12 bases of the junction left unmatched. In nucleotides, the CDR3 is TGTGCCAGTAGTCCCCTCCCGGGACAGGGGGTGGGTGAAGCTTTCTTT. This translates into CASSPLPGQGVGEAFF.

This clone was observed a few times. This CDR3 reads CASEGWGKLFF. As DNA, the CDR3 is TGTGCCTCGGAGGGTTGGGGAAAACTGTTTTTT. The chain links TRBV30 to TRBJ1-4; D is unresolved. V was pared by 7 bases and J by 10 bases, with 13 bases between. Germline lookup yields CDR1 GTSNPN and CDR2 SVGIG (reference sequence). There are 11 residues in the CDR3.

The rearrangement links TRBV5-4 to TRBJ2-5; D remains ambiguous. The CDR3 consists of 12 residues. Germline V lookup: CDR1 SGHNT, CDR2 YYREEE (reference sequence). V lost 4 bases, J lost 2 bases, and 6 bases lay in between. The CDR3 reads CASSDIQETQYF. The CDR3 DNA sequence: TGTGCCAGCAGCGACATTCAAGAGACCCAGTACTTC. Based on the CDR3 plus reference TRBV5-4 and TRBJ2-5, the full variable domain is ETGVTQSPTHLIKTRGQQVTLRCSSQSGHNTVSWYQQALGQGPQFIFQYYREEENGRGNFPPRFSGLQFPNYSSELNVNALELDDSALYLCASSDIQETQYFGPGTRLLVL.

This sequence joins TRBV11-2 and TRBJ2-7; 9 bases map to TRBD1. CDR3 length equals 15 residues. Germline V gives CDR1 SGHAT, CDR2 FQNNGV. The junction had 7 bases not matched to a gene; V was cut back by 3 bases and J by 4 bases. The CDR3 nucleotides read TGTGCCAGCAGCTTTCCGGGACAGGGACGGTACGAGCAGTACTTC. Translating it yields CASSFPGQGRYEQYF.

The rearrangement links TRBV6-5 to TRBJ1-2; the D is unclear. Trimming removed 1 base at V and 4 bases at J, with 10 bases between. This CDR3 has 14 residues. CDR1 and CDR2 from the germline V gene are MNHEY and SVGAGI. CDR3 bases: TGTGCCAGCAGTTACTATCTACCCCCCTATGGCTACACCTTC. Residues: CASSYYLPPYGYTF.

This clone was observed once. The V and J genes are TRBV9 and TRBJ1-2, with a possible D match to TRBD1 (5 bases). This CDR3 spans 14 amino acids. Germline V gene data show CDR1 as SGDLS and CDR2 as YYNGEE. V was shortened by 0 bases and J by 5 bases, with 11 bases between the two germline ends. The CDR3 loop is CASSVDDPGYGYTF. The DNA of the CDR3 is TGTGCCAGCAGCGTAGACGACCCAGGGTATGGCTACACCTTC.

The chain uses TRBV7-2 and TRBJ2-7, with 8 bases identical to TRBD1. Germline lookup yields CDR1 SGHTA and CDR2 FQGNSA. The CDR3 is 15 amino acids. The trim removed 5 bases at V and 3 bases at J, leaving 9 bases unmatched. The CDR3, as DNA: TGTGCCAGCAGCGATCGTGACAGGGGTCGCTACGAGCAGTACTTC. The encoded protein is CASSDRDRGRYEQYF.

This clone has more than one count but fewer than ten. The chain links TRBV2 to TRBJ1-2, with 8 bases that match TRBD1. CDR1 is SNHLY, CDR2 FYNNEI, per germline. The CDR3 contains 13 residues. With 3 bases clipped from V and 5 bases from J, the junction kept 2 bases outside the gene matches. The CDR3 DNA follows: TGTGCCAGCAGTGAGACAGGGGTTTATGGCTACACCTTC. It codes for CASSETGVYGYTF.

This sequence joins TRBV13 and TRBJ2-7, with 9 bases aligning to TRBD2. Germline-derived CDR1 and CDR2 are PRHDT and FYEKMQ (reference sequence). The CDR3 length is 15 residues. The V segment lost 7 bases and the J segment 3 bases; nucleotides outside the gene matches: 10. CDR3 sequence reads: CASTRWGGGGYEQYF. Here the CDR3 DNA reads TGTGCCAGCACCCGATGGGGCGGGGGGGGCTACGAGCAGTACTTC.

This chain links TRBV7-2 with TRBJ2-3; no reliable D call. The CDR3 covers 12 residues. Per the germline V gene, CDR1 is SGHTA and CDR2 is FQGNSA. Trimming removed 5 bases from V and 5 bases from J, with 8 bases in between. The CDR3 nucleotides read TGTGCCAGCAGCCTAACGAAAGATACGCAGTATTTT. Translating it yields CASSLTKDTQYF.

The CDR3: CASSRRTGSTDTQYF. Written as DNA, the CDR3 is TGCGCCAGCAGCAGAAGGACAGGGTCAACAGATACGCAGTATTTT. The chain has TRBV5-1 and TRBJ2-3, with TRBD1 matching over 8 bases. The CDR3 is 15 residues long. The V segment lost 4 bases and the J segment 3 bases; nucleotides outside the gene matches: 7. Germline V CDR1 and CDR2: SGHRS, YFSETQ.